This entry features one T cell receptor (beta chain) sequence. The antigen is unknown. Germline assignment: CDR1 MDHEN and CDR2 SYDVKM. CDR3 size: 16 residues. The V gene end was trimmed by 8 bases and the J gene end by 3 bases; junction bases not matched to a gene: 12. These data are taken from a study of T cell responses to AZD1222 COVID-19 vaccine. Overall study results and limits: Seropositive AZD1222 recipients at baseline numbered only five or six.

Clones were read by immunoSEQ multiplex PCR, and TCRdb kept only the in-frame ones, dropping some. The table has some 110,000 clones, roughly 90% seen once. The chain carries TRBV28 and TRBJ2-2; 7 positions agree with TRBD1. The starting material was peripheral blood, obtained 28 days after the second AZD1222 dose. This receptor was identified in an adult who received the AZD1222 COVID-19 vaccine. The CDR3 protein is CASGPRRGMDTGELFF. The CDR3 bases are TGTGCCAGCGGCCCCCGCAGGGGGATGGACACCGGGGAGCTGTTTTTT.